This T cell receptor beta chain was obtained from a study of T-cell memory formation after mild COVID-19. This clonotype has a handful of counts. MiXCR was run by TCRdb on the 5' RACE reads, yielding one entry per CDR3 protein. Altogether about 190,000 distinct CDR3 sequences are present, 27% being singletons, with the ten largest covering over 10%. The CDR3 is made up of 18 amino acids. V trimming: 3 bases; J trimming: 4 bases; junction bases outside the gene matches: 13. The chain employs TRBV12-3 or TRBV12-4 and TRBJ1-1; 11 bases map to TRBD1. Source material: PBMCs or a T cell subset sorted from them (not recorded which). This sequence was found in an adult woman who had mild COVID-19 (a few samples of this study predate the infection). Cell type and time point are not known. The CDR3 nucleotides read TGTGCCAGCAGTTTTAGAGGACAGGGGGCTCCCATGGGCACTGAAGCTTTCTTT. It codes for CASSFRGQGAPMGTEAFF.